The entry below describes one T cell receptor (beta chain). The data belong to a study of shared clonotypes between healthy human individuals. Terminally differentiated effector memory CD45RA+ cells were excluded from the naive CD8 cells, which were CD45RO-negative and positively selected for CCR7. TCRdb's copy holds only in-frame clones and misses some; the assay was immunoSEQ multiplex PCR. This sample has about 2.2 million clones, with roughly 95% found just once. V lost 4 bases and J 6 bases, leaving 16 bases between the germline ends. The germline V gene has CDR1 SGDLS and CDR2 YYNGEE. The CDR3 covers 15 residues.

The V call is TRBV9, the J call TRBJ2-2; D might be TRBD2 (5 bases). This TCR came from a man between 18 and 29 years old in good health. Some clones in this sample may be carry-over from other donors' samples. Sequencing was performed on naive CD8+ T cells from PBMCs. This CDR3 is CASSPEAGSPGELFF. The CDR3 nucleotides are TGTGCCAGCAGCCCCGAGGCGGGTTCCCCCGGGGAGCTGTTTTTT.